This section outlines one T cell receptor beta chain sequence together with its context. There are 15 residues in the CDR3. The data belong to a study of blood T cell repertoires in COVID-19. Study details: Samples representing acute and convalescent COVID-19 were sourced from the United States, Italy and Spain. From T cells, B-cell-depleted T cells, or PBMCs came the material, which was cDNA or gDNA.

Original methodology: Quantification of nucleated cells was approximated via reference gene primer amplification. Profiling relied on immunoSEQ multiplex PCR, and the TCRdb table lists in-frame clones only, not all of them. That table is the source of V, J and clone size, and D and trimming were worked out from the DNA. The table lists approximately 130,000 clones, over 70% of them singletons. The sample consisted of peripheral blood. This clonotype originated in a man aged 80 or over with acute or convalescent COVID-19. The rearrangement joins TRBV12-2 to TRBJ1-1. TRBV12-2 is flagged as a pseudogene. CDR3 DNA sequence: TGTGCAAGTCGCCCCTTCGGGGGTGGGGTGACTGAAGCTTTCTTT. Its protein is CASRPFGGGVTEAFF.